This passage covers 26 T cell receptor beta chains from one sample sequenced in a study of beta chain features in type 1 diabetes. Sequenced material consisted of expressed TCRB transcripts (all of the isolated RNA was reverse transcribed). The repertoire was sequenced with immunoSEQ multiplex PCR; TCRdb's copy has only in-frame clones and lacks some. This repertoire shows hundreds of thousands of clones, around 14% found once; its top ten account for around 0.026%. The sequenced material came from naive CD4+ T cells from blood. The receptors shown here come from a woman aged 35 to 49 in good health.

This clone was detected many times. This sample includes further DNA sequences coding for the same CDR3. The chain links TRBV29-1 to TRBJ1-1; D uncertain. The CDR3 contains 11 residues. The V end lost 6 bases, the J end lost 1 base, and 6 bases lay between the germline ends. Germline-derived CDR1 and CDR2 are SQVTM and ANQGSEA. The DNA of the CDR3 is TGCAGCGTGCGGGGGAACACTGAAGCTTTCTTT. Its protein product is CSVRGNTEAFF.

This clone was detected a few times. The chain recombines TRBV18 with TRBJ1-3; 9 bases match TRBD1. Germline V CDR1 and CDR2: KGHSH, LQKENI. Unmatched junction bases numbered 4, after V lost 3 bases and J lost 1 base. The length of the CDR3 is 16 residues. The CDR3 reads CASSPWDRASGNTIYF. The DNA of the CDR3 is TGTGCCAGCTCACCTTGGGACAGGGCGTCTGGAAACACCATATATTTT.

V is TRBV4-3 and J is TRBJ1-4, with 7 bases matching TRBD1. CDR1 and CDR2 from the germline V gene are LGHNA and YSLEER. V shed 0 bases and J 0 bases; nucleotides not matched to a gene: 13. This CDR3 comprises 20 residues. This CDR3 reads CASSQDLERQGWATNEKLFF. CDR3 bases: TGCGCCAGCAGCCAAGATCTGGAACGACAGGGCTGGGCAACTAATGAAAAACTGTTTTTT.

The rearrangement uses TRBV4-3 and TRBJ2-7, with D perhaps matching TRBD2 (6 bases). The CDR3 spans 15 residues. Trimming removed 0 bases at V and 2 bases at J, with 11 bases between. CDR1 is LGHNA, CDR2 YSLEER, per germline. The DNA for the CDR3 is TGCGCCAGCAGCCAAGAGCTCCGGGAGCCCTACGAGCAGTACTTC. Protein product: CASSQELREPYEQYF.

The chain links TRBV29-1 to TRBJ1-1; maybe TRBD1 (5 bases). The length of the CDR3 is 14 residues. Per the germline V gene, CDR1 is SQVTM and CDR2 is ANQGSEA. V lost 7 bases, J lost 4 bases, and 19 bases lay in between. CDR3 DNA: TGCAGCGCCTTGGGGGGAGATTTCGGCACTGAAGCTTTCTTT. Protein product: CSALGGDFGTEAFF.

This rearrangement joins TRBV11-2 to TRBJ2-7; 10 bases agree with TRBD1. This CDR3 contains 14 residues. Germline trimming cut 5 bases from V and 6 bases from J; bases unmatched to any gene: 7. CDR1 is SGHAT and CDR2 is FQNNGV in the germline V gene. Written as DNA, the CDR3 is TGTGCCAGCAGCCCACGACAGGGGGCGAGCGAGCAGTACTTC. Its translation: CASSPRQGASEQYF.

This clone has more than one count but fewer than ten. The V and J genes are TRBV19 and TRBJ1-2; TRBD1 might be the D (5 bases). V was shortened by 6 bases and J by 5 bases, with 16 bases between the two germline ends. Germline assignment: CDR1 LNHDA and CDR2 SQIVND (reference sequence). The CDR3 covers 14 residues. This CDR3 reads CASRSLGGAYGYTF. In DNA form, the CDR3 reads TGTGCCAGTAGATCCCTTGGTGGGGCGTATGGCTACACCTTC.

The DNA of the CDR3 is TGCGCCAGCAGTCAAGCCCCGACAGTCAATCAGCCCCAGCATTTT. The encoded protein is CASSQAPTVNQPQHF. This chain links TRBV23-1 with TRBJ1-5; a possible D gene is TRBD1 (5 bases). TRBV23-1 is known as an ORF, though its function is uncertain. Trimming stripped 2 bases from V and 3 bases from J, with 11 bases between. The CDR3 is 15 residues long.

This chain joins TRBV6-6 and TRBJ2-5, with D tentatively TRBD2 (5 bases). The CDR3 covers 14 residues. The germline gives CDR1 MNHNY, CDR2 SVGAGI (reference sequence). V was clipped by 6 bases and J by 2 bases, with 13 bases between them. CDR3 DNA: TGTGCCAGCAGCCAAGGAGGACCACAAGAGACCCAGTACTTC. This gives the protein CASSQGGPQETQYF.

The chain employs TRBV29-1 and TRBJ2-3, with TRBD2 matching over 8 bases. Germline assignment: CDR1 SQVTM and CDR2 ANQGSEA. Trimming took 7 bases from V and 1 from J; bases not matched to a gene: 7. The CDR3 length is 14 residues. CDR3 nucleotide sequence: TGCAGCGGAGGGGTGCGGGGGGGCACAGATACGCAGTATTTT. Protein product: CSGGVRGGTDTQYF.

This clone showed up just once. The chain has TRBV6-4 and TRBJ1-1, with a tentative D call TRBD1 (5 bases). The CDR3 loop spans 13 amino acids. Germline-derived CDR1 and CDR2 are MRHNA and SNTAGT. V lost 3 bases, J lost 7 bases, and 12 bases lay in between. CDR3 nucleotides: TGTGCCAGCAGTGAAAGTCGGGGGAGTGAAGCTTTCTTT. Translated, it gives CASSESRGSEAFF.

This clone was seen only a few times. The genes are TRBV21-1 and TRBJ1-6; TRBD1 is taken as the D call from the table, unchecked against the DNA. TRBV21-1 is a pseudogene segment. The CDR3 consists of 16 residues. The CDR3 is CASSTYRDSKNSPLHF. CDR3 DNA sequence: TGTGCCAGCAGCACATACCGGGACAGCAAAAATTCACCCCTCCACTTT.

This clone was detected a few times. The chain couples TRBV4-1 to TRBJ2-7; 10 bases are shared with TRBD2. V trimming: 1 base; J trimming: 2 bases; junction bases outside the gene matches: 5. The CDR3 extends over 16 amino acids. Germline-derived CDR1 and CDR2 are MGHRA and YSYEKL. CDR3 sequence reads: CASSQGGSGGTYEQYF. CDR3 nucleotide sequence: TGCGCCAGCAGCCAAGGAGGTAGCGGGGGGACCTACGAGCAGTACTTC.

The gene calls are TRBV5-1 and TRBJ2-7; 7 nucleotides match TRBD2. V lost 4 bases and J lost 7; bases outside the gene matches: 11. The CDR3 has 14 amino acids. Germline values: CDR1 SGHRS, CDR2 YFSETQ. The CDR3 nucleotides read TGCGCCAGCAGCGGGGGGGGACTCCTCGGGGAGCAGTACTTC. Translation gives CASSGGGLLGEQYF. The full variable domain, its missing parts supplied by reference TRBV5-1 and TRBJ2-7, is KAGVTQTPRYLIKTRGQQVTLSCSPISGHRSVSWYQQTPGQGLQFLFEYFSETQRNKGNFPGRFSGRQFSNSRSEMNVSTLELGDSALYLCASSGGGLLGEQYFGPGTRLTVT.

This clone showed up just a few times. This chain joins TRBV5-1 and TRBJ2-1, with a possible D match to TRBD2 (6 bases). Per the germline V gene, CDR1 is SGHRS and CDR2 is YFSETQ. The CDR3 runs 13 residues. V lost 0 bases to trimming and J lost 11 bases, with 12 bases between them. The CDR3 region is CASSLALGGQQFF. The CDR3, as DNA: TGCGCCAGCAGCTTGGCCTTGGGGGGACAGCAGTTCTTC. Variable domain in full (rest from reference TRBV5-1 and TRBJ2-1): KAGVTQTPRYLIKTRGQQVTLSCSPISGHRSVSWYQQTPGQGLQFLFEYFSETQRNKGNFPGRFSGRQFSNSRSEMNVSTLELGDSALYLCASSLALGGQQFFGPGTRLTVL.

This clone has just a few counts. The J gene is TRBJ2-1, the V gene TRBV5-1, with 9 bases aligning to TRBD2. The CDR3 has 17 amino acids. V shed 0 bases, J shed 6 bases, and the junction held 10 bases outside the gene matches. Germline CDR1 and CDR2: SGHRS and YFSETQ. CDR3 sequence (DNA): TGCGCCAGCAGCTTGGCGGCTAGCGGGGCGATCTCCAATGAGCAGTTCTTC. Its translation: CASSLAASGAISNEQFF. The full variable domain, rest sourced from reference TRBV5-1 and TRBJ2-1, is KAGVTQTPRYLIKTRGQQVTLSCSPISGHRSVSWYQQTPGQGLQFLFEYFSETQRNKGNFPGRFSGRQFSNSRSEMNVSTLELGDSALYLCASSLAASGAISNEQFFGPGTRLTVL.

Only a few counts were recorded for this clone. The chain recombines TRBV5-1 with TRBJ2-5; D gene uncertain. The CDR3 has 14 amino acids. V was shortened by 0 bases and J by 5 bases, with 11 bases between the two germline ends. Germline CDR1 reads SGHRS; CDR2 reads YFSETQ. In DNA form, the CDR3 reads TGCGCCAGCAGCTTGGGTTTCCTGCGGGAGACCCAGTACTTC. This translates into CASSLGFLRETQYF.

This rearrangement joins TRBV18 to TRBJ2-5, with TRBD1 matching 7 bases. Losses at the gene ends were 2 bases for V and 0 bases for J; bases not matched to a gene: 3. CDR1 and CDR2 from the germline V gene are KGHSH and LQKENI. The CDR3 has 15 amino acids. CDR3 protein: CASSPFTGDQETQYF. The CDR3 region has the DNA TGTGCCAGCTCACCATTCACAGGGGACCAAGAGACCCAGTACTTC.

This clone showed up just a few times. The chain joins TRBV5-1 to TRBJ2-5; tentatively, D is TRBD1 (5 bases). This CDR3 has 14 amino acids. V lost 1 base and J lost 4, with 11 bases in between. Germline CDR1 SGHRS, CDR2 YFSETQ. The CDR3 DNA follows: TGCGCCAGCAGCTTGCAGGGCGGCCGAGAGACCCAGTACTTC. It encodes CASSLQGGRETQYF.

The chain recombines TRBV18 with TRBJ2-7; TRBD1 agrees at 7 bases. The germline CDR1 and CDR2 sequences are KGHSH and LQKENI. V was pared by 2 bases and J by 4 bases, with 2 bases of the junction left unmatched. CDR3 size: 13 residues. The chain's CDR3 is CASSPGQEYEQYF. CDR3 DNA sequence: TGTGCCAGCTCACCAGGACAGGAATACGAGCAGTACTTC.

CDR3 sequence reads: CASSPNRGGDTEAFF. In DNA form, the CDR3 reads TGTGCCAGCAGTCCCAACAGGGGGGGTGACACTGAAGCTTTCTTT. The chain uses TRBV2 and TRBJ1-1; 8 positions agree with TRBD1. The CDR3 has 15 amino acids. Trimming cost V 5 bases and J 3 bases; bases outside gene matches: 8. Germline CDR1 reads SNHLY; CDR2 reads FYNNEI. The full variable domain, its missing parts supplied by reference TRBV2 and TRBJ1-1, is EPEVTQTPSHQVTQMGQEVILRCVPISNHLYFYWYRQILGQKVEFLVSFYNNEISEKSEIFDDQFSVERPDGSNFTLKIRSTKLEDSAMYFCASSPNRGGDTEAFFGQGTRLTVV.

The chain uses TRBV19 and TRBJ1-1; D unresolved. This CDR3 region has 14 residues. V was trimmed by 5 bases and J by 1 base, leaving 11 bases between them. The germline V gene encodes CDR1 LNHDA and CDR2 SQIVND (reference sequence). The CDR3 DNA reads TGTGCCAGTAGTGCAAACCGGGGGAACACTGAAGCTTTCTTT. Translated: CASSANRGNTEAFF.

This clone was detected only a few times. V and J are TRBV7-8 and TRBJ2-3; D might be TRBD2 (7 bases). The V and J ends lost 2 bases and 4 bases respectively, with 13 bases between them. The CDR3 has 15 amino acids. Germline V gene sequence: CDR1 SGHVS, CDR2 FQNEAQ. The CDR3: CASSLSRGAADTQYF. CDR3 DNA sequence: TGTGCCAGCAGCTTAAGCCGGGGGGCCGCAGATACGCAGTATTTT.

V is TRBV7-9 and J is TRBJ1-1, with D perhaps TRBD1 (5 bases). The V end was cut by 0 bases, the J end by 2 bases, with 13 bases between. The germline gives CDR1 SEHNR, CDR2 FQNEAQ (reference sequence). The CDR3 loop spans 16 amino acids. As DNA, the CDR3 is TGTGCCAGCAGCTTAGCGGGAGGCGGGGACAACACTGAAGCTTTCTTT. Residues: CASSLAGGGDNTEAFF.

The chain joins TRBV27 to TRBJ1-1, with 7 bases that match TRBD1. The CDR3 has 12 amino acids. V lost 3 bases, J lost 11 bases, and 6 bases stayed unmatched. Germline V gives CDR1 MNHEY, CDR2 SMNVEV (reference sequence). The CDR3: CASSFPGGLAFF. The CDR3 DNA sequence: TGTGCCAGCAGTTTCCCAGGGGGTCTTGCTTTCTTT.

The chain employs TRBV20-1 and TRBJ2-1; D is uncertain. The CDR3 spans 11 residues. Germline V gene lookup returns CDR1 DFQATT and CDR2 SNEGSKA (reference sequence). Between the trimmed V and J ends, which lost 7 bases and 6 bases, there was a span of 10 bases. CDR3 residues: CSVRLINEQFF. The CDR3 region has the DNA TGCAGTGTGCGTTTGATCAATGAGCAGTTCTTC.